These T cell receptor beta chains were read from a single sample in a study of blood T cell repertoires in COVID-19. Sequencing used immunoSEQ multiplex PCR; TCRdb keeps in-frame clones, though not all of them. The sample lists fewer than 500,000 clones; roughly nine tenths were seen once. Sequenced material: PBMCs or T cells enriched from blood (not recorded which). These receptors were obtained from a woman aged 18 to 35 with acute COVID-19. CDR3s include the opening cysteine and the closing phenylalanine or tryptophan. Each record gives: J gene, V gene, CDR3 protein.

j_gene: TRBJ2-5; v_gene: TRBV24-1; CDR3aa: CATSQTGSGTQYF
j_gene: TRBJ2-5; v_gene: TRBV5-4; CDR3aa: CASSGGLAAGETQYF
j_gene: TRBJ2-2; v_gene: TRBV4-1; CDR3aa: CASSRGDLSGTGELFF
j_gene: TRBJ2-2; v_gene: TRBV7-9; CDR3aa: CASSDPKYSGNTGELFF
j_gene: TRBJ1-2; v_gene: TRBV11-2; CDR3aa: CASSHRETNYGYTF
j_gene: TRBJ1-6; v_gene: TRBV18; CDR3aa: CASSQTGLVRDSPLHF
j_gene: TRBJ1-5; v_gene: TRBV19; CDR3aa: CASSIASSNQPQHF
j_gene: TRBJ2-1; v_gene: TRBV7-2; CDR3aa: CASSLAAGGAYNEQFF
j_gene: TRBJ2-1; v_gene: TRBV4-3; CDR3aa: CASRQLAGDYNEQFF
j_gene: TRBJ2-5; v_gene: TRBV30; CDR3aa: CAWSQVNQETQYF
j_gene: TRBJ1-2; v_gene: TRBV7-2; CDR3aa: CASILRQRDGYTF
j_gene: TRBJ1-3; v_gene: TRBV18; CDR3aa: CASSPRDSRNTIYF
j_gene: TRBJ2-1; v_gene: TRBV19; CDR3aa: CASSPLPGRTSGVHNEQFF
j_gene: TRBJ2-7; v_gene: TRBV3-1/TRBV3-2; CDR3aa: CASSQDGLAGGDSYEQYF
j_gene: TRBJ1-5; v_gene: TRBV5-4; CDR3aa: CASSSQGVSNQPQHF
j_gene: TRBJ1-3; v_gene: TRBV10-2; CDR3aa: CASTPGLAGNTIYF
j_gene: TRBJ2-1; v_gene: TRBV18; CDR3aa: CASSLLSGIENEQFF
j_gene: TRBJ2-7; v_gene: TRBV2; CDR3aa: CASKENPYEQYF
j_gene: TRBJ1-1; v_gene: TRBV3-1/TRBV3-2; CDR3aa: CASSQDPGTAAHLRSEAFF
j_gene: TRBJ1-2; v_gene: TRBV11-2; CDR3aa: CASSLVSADNGYTF
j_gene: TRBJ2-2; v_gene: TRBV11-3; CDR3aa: CASSATGSGELFF
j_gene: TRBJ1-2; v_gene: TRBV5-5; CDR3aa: CASSLEGSGWVPYGYTF
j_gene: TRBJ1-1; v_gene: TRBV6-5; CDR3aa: CATQMNTEAFF
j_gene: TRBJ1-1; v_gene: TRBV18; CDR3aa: CASARGGGGNTEAFF
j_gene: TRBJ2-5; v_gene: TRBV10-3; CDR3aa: CAISEADYQETQYF
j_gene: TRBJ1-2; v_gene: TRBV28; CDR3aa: CASSYSVYGYTF
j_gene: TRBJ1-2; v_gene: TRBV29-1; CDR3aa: CSVEVTNGYTF
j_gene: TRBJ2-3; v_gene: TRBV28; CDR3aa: CASSFTSANTDTQYF
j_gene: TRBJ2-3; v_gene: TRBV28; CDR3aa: CASSSSSSGRYTDTQYF
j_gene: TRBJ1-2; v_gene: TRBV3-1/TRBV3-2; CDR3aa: CASSYTGTGYGYTF
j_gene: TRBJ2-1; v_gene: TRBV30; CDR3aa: CAWSPGAPSNEQFF
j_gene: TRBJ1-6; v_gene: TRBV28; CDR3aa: CASSLIVGTEDNSPLHF
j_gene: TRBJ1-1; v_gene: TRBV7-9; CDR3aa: CASSLDTNTEAFF
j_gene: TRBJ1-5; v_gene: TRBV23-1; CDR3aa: CASSRLGQGSSNQPQHF
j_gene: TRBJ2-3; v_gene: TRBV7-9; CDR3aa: CASSFLAGSGTDTQYF
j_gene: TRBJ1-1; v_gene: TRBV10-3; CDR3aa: CATRQEDWQNTEAFF
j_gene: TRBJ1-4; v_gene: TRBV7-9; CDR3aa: CASSPVGGTNEKLFF
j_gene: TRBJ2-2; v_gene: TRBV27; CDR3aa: CASKRDSFTGELFF
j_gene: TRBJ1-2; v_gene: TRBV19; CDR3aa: CASTVRGGVNYGYTF
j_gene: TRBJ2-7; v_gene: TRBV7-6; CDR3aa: CASSLGQGRYEQYF
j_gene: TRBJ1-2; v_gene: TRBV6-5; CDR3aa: CASRPRQRQENGYTF
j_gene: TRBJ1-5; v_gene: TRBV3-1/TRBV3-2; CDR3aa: CASSPADRQNQPQHF
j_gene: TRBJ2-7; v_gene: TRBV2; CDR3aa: CASDLRGRREQYF
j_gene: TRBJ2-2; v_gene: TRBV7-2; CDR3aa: CASSSRQGGNTGELFF
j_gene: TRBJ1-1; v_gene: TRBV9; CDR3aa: CASSVSGDSTEAFF
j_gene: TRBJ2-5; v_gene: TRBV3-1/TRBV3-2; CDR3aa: CASSQDLASQETQYF
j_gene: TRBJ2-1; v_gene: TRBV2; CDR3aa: CASSPRQRVTYNEQFF
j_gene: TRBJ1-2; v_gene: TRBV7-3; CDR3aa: CASSLSRDTANYGYTF
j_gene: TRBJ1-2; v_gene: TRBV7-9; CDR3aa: CASSLDSGQGGGYTF